This TCR beta chain was recovered during a study of T-cell reconstitution after alpha-beta-depleted transplantation in children. V was trimmed by 0 bases and J by 3 bases, leaving 15 bases between them. This CDR3 is built from 17 residues. The germline V gene has CDR1 LNHNV and CDR2 YYDKDF (reference sequence). Unique molecular identifiers were incorporated into the prepared TCRbeta library. Via MiXCR, TCRdb re-called the PCR reads, giving one row per CDR3 protein. Of about 610,000 distinct CDR3 sequences detected, about 10% appear once; the ten largest clones hold roughly 4%. The sequenced sample was PBMCs from the stem cell graft donor, obtained from the stem cell graft. The clonotype originates from a human donor who donated a stem cell graft to a child with acute myeloid leukemia. The V call is TRBV15, the J call TRBJ1-5; the D is unclear. The CDR3 DNA is TGTGCCACCAGCAGAGATAGCCCTAGGGCTGACAATCAGCCCCAGCATTTT. Protein: CATSRDSPRADNQPQHF.